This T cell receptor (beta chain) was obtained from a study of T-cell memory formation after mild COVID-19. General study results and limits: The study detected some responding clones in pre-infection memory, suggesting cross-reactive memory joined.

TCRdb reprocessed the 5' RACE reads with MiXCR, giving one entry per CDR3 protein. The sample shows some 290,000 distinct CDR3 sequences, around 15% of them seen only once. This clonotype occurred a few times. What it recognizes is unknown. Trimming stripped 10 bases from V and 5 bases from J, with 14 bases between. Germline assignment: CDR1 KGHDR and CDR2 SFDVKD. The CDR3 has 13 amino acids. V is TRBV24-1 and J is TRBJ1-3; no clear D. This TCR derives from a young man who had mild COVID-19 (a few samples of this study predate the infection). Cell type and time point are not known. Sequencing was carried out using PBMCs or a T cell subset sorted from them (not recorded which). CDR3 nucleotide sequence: TGTGCCACTCCGGACGCCAGGAGAAACACCATATATTTT. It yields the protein CATPDARRNTIYF.